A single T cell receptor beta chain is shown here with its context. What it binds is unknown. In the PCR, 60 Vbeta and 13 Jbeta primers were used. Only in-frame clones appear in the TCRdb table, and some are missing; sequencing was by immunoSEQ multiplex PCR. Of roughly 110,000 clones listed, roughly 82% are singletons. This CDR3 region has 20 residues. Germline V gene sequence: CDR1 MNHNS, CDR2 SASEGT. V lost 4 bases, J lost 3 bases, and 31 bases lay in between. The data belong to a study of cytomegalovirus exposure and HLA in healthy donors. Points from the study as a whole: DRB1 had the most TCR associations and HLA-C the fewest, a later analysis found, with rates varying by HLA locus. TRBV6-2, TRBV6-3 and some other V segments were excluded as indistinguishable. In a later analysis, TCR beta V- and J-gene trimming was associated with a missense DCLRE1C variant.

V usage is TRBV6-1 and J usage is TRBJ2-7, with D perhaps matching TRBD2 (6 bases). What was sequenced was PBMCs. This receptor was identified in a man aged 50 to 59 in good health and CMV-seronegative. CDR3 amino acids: CASSVAGRHIGFLAIYEQYV. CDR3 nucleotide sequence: TGTGCCAGCAGTGTCGCGGGACGGCATATCGGTTTTCTGGCGATCTACGAGCAGTACGTC.